A single sample is the source of the 14 T cell receptor beta chains below, sequenced in a study of T cell repertoires in aging, cancer and after chemotherapy. Amplification of TCR beta used genomic DNA extracted from peripheral blood. Rearranged V-D-J TRB sequences were amplified with a mixed TRB-A/B primer pool. TCRdb called the multiplex PCR reads again in MiXCR, with one record for every CDR3 protein. The sample carries some 11,000 distinct CDR3 sequences, 42% recorded once. The sample taken for sequencing was blood. The receptors stem from a human donor in good health.

The chain joins TRBV24-1 to TRBJ2-2; the match to TRBD1 covers 10 bases. The CDR3 sequence is 16 residues long. Unmatched junction bases numbered 7, after V lost 7 bases and J lost 3 bases. Germline lookup yields CDR1 KGHDR and CDR2 SFDVKD. CDR3 in DNA: TGTGCCACCAGGGAGGCCGGGACAGGGGACACCGGGGAGCTGTTTTTT. It is translated as CATREAGTGDTGELFF.

This chain joins TRBV6-5 and TRBJ2-5; D assignment may be TRBD1 or TRBD2 (5 bases each). The CDR3 is 13 residues long. Germline V gene lookup returns CDR1 MNHEY and CDR2 SVGAGI. The V end lost 7 bases, the J end lost 3 bases, and 12 bases lay between the germline ends. CDR3 sequence: CASTVMGEETQYF. The CDR3 DNA follows: TGTGCCAGCACCGTCATGGGGGAAGAGACCCAGTACTTC.

This clonotype was counted only a few times. The V gene is TRBV7-2, the J gene TRBJ2-3; 7 positions match TRBD1. CDR1 is SGHTA and CDR2 is FQGNSA in the germline V gene. With 4 bases clipped from V and 4 bases from J, the junction kept 8 bases outside the gene matches. CDR3 size: 15 residues. This CDR3 is CASSSRQGVPDTQYF. The CDR3 bases are TGTGCCAGCAGCTCTCGACAGGGAGTCCCAGATACGCAGTATTTT.

Only a few counts were recorded for this clonotype. This chain connects TRBV6-1 to TRBJ1-3, with a tentative D call TRBD1 (6 bases). CDR3 length equals 14 residues. Germline V gene data show CDR1 as MNHNS and CDR2 as SASEGT. With 6 bases removed from V and 2 bases from J, the gap between germline ends came to 11 bases. The DNA of the CDR3 is TGTGCCAGCAGCCACAACAGGGCTGGAAACACCATATATTTT. Protein: CASSHNRAGNTIYF.

The chain is built from TRBV28 and TRBJ1-2, with 7 bases aligning to TRBD1. After removal of 6 bases from V and 0 bases from J, the junction contained 7 bases not matched to a gene. CDR1 MDHEN and CDR2 SYDVKM come from the germline V gene. CDR3 length equals 15 residues. This chain's CDR3 is CASSLQGTANYGYTF. The CDR3 DNA sequence: TGTGCCAGCAGCTTACAGGGGACAGCTAACTATGGCTACACCTTC.

This clonotype was observed once. This chain joins TRBV20-1 and TRBJ1-3; D not resolved. Trimming took 3 bases from V and 0 from J, leaving 12 bases between them. Germline V gene lookup returns CDR1 DFQATT and CDR2 SNEGSKA (reference sequence). This CDR3 contains 15 residues. CDR3 sequence (DNA): TGCAGTGCTAGTCGAAAGGGCCCCTCTGGAAACACCATATATTTT. Translated: CSASRKGPSGNTIYF.

This clonotype was counted only a few times. The chain joins TRBV7-9 to TRBJ2-7, with D perhaps matching TRBD1 (5 bases). The CDR3 is 14 amino acids. Germline CDR1 and CDR2: SEHNR and FQNEAQ (reference sequence). With 5 bases removed from V and 2 bases from J, the gap between germline ends came to 13 bases. CDR3 region: CASSQERGAYEQYF. The CDR3 bases are TGTGCCAGCAGCCAAGAAAGGGGCGCCTACGAGCAGTACTTC.

V and J are TRBV7-2 and TRBJ2-1; D is uncertain. V lost 5 bases to trimming and J lost 7 bases, with 15 bases between them. This CDR3 contains 14 residues. CDR1 is SGHTA and CDR2 is FQGNSA in the germline V gene. The CDR3 is CASSKEWGLNEQFF. The CDR3 bases are TGTGCCAGCAGCAAAGAGTGGGGTCTTAATGAGCAGTTCTTC. Filled out from reference TRBV7-2 and TRBJ2-1, the complete variable domain reads GAGVSQSPSNKVTEKGKDVELRCDPISGHTALYWYRQSLGQGLEFLIYFQGNSAPDKSGLPSDRFSAERTGGSVSTLTIQRTQQEDSAVYLCASSKEWGLNEQFFGPGTRLTVL.

V gene TRBV28 combines with J gene TRBJ1-2; TRBD1 is a possible D gene (5 bases). The CDR3 covers 14 residues. V was shortened by 5 bases and J by 5 bases, with 15 bases between the two germline ends. Germline V CDR1 and CDR2: MDHEN, SYDVKM. The CDR3 DNA is TGTGCCAGCAGTAAAGAAGGGGCTGTGTATGGCTACACCTTC. This codes for CASSKEGAVYGYTF.

The table lists this clonotype with a few counts. V usage is TRBV6-1 and J usage is TRBJ2-1; 11 bases agree with TRBD2. Germline CDR1 is MNHNS and CDR2 is SASEGT. The trim removed 6 bases at V and 2 bases at J, leaving 3 bases unmatched. This CDR3 comprises 15 residues. For the CDR3, the DNA is TGTGCCAGCAGCCTTAGCGGGGGGGCCTACAATGAGCAGTTCTTC. Translation: CASSLSGGAYNEQFF.

J is TRBJ2-1 and V is TRBV20-1, with TRBD2 identical over 8 bases. V lost 5 bases, J lost 0 bases, and 3 bases stayed unmatched. The germline V gene encodes CDR1 DFQATT and CDR2 SNEGSKA (reference sequence). The CDR3 sequence is 14 residues long. CDR3: CSALAGRSYNEQFF. The CDR3 bases are TGCAGTGCTTTAGCGGGGCGCTCCTACAATGAGCAGTTCTTC.

This sequence joins TRBV7-2 and TRBJ2-2, with no clear D. Germline V CDR1 and CDR2: SGHTA, FQGNSA. The V end lost 1 base, the J end lost 5 bases, and 8 bases lay between the germline ends. The CDR3 runs to 14 residues. DNA for the CDR3: TGTGCCAGCAGCTTAGACATTACTACCGGGGAGCTGTTTTTT. Translated: CASSLDITTGELFF.

This chain joins TRBV20-1 and TRBJ1-2; D unresolved. Germline V CDR1 and CDR2: DFQATT, SNEGSKA (reference sequence). The V end was cut by 3 bases, the J end by 0 bases, with 17 bases between. The CDR3 consists of 16 residues. DNA of the CDR3: TGCAGTGCTAGGGCTTTGTCGAATGAAACTAACTATGGCTACACCTTC. It codes for CSARALSNETNYGYTF.

This clonotype was counted between two and nine times. The CDR3 here is CASRGTLLVRNYGYTF. The CDR3 DNA follows: TGTGCCAGCAGGGGGACATTACTAGTTAGAAACTATGGCTACACCTTC. The rearrangement uses TRBV28 and TRBJ1-2; maybe TRBD1 (6 bases). The CDR3 loop spans 16 amino acids. V was clipped by 6 bases and J by 2 bases, with 19 bases between them. Germline CDR1 MDHEN, CDR2 SYDVKM.